A selection of T cell receptor beta chains follows, all from one sample in a study of tumor-infiltrating lymphocytes in primary liver carcinoma. Using its own MiXCR run on the multiplex PCR reads, TCRdb lists one record per CDR3 protein. Here the sample spans 200,000 or so distinct CDR3 sequences, approximately 64% being singletons. What was sequenced was peripheral blood. Source of these receptors: a woman aged 60-70 years with primary liver carcinoma and hepatitis B virus infection. CDR3s include the opening cysteine and the closing phenylalanine or tryptophan. The D gene is left open where the match is weak. Clone sizes are given selectively: once, few, many, or a class where the clone is expanded.

size,J,V,D,DNA,CDR3
-,TRBJ2-3,TRBV6-5,TRBD2,TGTGCCAGCATGTTGAGCGGGAGGATTAGAGATACGCAGTATTTT,CASMLSGRIRDTQYF
few,TRBJ1-2,TRBV4-1,TRBD1,TGCGCCAGCAGCTCCAGGGGACAGGAGTATGGCTACACCTTC,CASSSRGQEYGYTF
-,TRBJ2-7,TRBV29-1,TRBD2,TGCAGCGTTGAAGGCACCCTAGCGGTAAAGAGGTCCTACAAGCAGTACTTC,CSVEGTLAVKRSYKQYF
once,TRBJ2-7,TRBV11-2,-,TGTGCTAGCAGCACCACTGGGGGCTTGTCCTACGAGCTGTACTTC,CASSTTGGLSYELYF
many,TRBJ1-2,TRBV12-5,-,TGTGCTAGTGGTTTGTACCGGCTATCCTATGGCTACACCTTC,CASGLYRLSYGYTF
-,TRBJ2-7,TRBV11-2,TRBD1,TGTGCCAGCGGCCTGGGACAGAGGTATATGTACTTC,CASGLGQRYMYF
once,TRBJ2-7,TRBV11-2,TRBD2,TGTGCCAGCAGCTTCGGCGGGGGATACGAGGAGTACTTC,CASSFGGGYEEYF
-,TRBJ2-7,TRBV6-6,-,TGTGTCAGCAGGGACACCTACGAGCAGTACTTC,CVSRDTYEQYF
-,TRBJ1-2,TRBV6-6,-,TGTACCAGCAGTTACGGGATCAGGGGCGGCTACACCTTC,CTSSYGIRGGYTF
once,TRBJ1-1,TRBV12-3/TRBV12-4,TRBD1,TGTGTCAGCAGGTTCGGGACAGGCCTTGGGAAGACTGAGGCTTTCTTT,CVSRFGTGLGKTEAFF
-,TRBJ1-2,TRBV11-2,-,TGTGCCAGCAACCGGCCAGGTAAGATCTATGGCTACACCTTC,CASNRPGKIYGYTF
many,TRBJ1-5,TRBV6-6,-,TGTGCCAGCAGCCTTGGGACGATTTTAATGAGCAATCAGCCCCAGCATTTT,CASSLGTILMSNQPQHF
few,TRBJ2-5,TRBV5-8,-,TGTGCCAGCAGCTTGGGTATTTCCGAGACCCAGTACTTC,CASSLGISETQYF
-,TRBJ2-1,TRBV7-8,TRBD2,TGTGCCGGCAGCCCCAGACTAGCGGGGGCCTACAATGAGCAGTTCTTC,CAGSPRLAGAYNEQFF
-,TRBJ2-7,TRBV6-5,TRBD2,TGTGCCAGCCGGCGGGGGGGCACCTACGAGCAATACTTC,CASRRGGTYEQYF
-,TRBJ2-2,TRBV11-2,-,TGTGCCACTAGCTTATTAGGGGGATCGAACACCGGGGAGCTGTTTTTT,CATSLLGGSNTGELFF
-,TRBJ2-6,TRBV28,-,TGTGCCAACTCCAGCTGGCAGGGGACGGGGGCCAACGTCCTGACTTTC,CANSSWQGTGANVLTF
many,TRBJ2-7,TRBV4-1,-,TGCGCCAGCAGCCAAGCGGAGACATCCTACGAGCAGTACTTC,CASSQAETSYEQYF
-,TRBJ1-3,TRBV11-2,TRBD1,TGTGCCAGCAGCTTGGGGGGACAGTTGGGAAACACCATATATTTT,CASSLGGQLGNTIYF
once,TRBJ2-1,TRBV11-2,TRBD2,TGTGCCAGCAGCTTGGGGGGACTAGACTACAATGAGGGGTTCTTC,CASSLGGLDYNEGFF
-,TRBJ2-1,TRBV11-2,TRBD2,TGTGCCTGCAGCTTATTTTCTAGCGGGAATTCCAGTGAGCAGTTCTTC,CACSLFSSGNSSEQFF
-,TRBJ2-3,TRBV11-2,TRBD2,TGTGCCAGCAGCTTGTTAGCGGGCCCAGATACGCAGTACTTT,CASSLLAGPDTQYF
-,TRBJ2-2,TRBV2,-,TGTGCCAGCAGTGAAGGGCTGGGTTACACCGGGGAGCTGTTTTTT,CASSEGLGYTGELFF
-,TRBJ1-3,TRBV11-2,-,TGTGCCAGCAGCTTAGAGGACAGCTCTGGAAACACCACATATTTT,CASSLEDSSGNTTYF
-,TRBJ2-5,TRBV6-6,TRBD2,TGTGCCAGCTCAACCGGGACTAGCGGGAGTATGGGGGAGACCCAGTACTTC,CASSTGTSGSMGETQYF
few,TRBJ2-5,TRBV7-9,TRBD2,TGTGCCAGCAGCTTATACGCTAGAGCGGGGATCCAAGAGACCCAGTACTTC,CASSLYARAGIQETQYF
-,TRBJ2-7,TRBV4-1,-,TGCGCCAGCAGCCGAGTTCCGGGCTTAGGTTCTTACGAGCAGTACTTC,CASSRVPGLGSYEQYF
few,TRBJ2-7,TRBV28,TRBD1,TGTGCCAGCAGTTCCCTGGGACAGGGGGCATCCTACGAGCAGTACTTC,CASSSLGQGASYEQYF
many,TRBJ2-2,TRBV6-5,TRBD2,TGTGCCAGCAGTCAGTCGCTAGCGGGAGTTACCGGGGAGCTGTTTTTT,CASSQSLAGVTGELFF
-,TRBJ2-3,TRBV12-3/TRBV12-4,TRBD2,TGTGTCAGCAGCGACGTTAAGCGGGAGTGTGGGGGTGATACGCAGTATTTT,CVSSDVKRECGGDTQYF
-,TRBJ1-4,TRBV12-3/TRBV12-4,TRBD1,TGTGCCAGCAGTGATCCGGGACAGGGGGAAAAACTGTTTTTT,CASSDPGQGEKLFF
many,TRBJ2-4,TRBV11-1,TRBD1,TGTGCCAGCAGTTCGAGGACAGGGAACATTCAGTACTTC,CASSSRTGNIQYF
many,TRBJ1-4,TRBV12-3/TRBV12-4,-,TGTGCCAGCAGTTTCAGTCCTGAAAAACTGTTTTTT,CASSFSPEKLFF
-,TRBJ2-3,TRBV28,TRBD1,TGTGCCAGCAGTCCCGCCTGGGGACAGAGCACAGATACGCAGTATTTT,CASSPAWGQSTDTQYF
many,TRBJ2-7,TRBV29-1,TRBD2,TGCAGCGTTGAGGGGACTAGCGGGATGGGGTCCTACGAGCAGTACTTC,CSVEGTSGMGSYEQYF
-,TRBJ2-7,TRBV11-2,TRBD2,TGTGCCAGCAGGTGGACTAGCGGGACAGGATGTTCCTACGAGCAGTACTTC,CASRWTSGTGCSYEQYF
-,TRBJ1-2,TRBV20-1,TRBD1,TGCAGTGCTGCCGGGACAGTACTTTATGGCTACACCTTC,CSAAGTVLYGYTF
-,TRBJ2-7,TRBV5-4,TRBD2,TGTGCCGGCAGCGGAGCGGGAGTGGGGCGGGAGCAGTACTTC,CAGSGAGVGREQYF
many,TRBJ2-3,TRBV4-2,TRBD2,TGTGCCAGCAGCCAAGGCCCTAGCGGGAGAGGAACAGATACGCAGTATTTT,CASSQGPSGRGTDTQYF
once,TRBJ2-5,TRBV7-9,-,TGTGCCAGCAGCTTTGGGGGGCCGTGCCATGAGACCCAGTACTTC,CASSFGGPCHETQYF
many,TRBJ2-2,TRBV6-6,-,TGTGCCAGCAGTTCCCGAGATGCCACCGGGGAGCTGTTTTTT,CASSSRDATGELFF
many,TRBJ1-2,TRBV29-1,-,TGCAGCGTTGAAGATTTCTTTCATCCGGGACCTAAAAGGGTTCCTAACTATGGCTACACCTTC,CSVEDFFHPGPKRVPNYGYTF
once,TRBJ2-2,TRBV6-2/TRBV6-3,-,TGTGCCAGCGGTTACAGTTCCCGTAGGGTTGGATCCGGGGAGCTGTTTTTT,CASGYSSRRVGSGELFF
-,TRBJ2-7,TRBV11-2,TRBD2,TGTGCCAGCAGCTTAGTTGGCCGAGCGGGAAGGCTCCACGAGCAGTACTTC,CASSLVGRAGRLHEQYF
-,TRBJ1-4,TRBV5-1,TRBD1,TGCGCCAGCAGCTTGAACCCTCCTGGGACAGGGTACGAAAAACTGTTTTTT,CASSLNPPGTGYEKLFF
-,TRBJ1-2,TRBV7-9,-,TGTGCCAGCAGCCAACTTGCAGGGACAATGGTGGCTTTC,CASSQLAGTMVAF
-,TRBJ2-3,TRBV20-1,-,TGCAGTGCTAGAGAAGGTTCCCGAGATTCAGATACGCAGTATTTT,CSAREGSRDSDTQYF
few,TRBJ1-1,TRBV5-1,TRBD1,TGCGCCAGCAGCGACTCGACAGGGGGCAAGGGGGCTTTCTTT,CASSDSTGGKGAFF